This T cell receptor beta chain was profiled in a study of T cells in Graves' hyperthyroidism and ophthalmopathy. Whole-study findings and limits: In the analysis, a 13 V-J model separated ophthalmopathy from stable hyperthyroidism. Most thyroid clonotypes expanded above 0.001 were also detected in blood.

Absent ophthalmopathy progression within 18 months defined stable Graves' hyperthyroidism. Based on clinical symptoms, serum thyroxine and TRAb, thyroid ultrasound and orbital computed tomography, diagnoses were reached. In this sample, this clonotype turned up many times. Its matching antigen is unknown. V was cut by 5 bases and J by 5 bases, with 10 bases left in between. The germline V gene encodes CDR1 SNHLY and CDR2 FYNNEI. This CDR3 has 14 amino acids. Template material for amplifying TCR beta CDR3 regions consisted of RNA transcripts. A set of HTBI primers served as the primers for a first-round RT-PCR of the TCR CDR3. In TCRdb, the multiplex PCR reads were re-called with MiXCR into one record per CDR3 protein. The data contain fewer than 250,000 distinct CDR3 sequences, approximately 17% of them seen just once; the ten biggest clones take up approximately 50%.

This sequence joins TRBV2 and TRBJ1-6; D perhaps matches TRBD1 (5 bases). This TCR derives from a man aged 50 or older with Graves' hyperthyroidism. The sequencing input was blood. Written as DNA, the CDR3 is TGTGCCAGCAGTAGGGGCACCAATAATTCACCCCTCCACTTT. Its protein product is CASSRGTNNSPLHF.